The text below deals with one T cell receptor beta chain. Profiling relied on immunoSEQ multiplex PCR, and the TCRdb table lists in-frame clones only, not all of them. The data contain approximately 2,300,000 clones, around 90% of them singletons. Germline values: CDR1 LNHDA, CDR2 SQIVND (reference sequence). The CDR3 runs 15 residues. V lost 6 bases and J 0 bases, leaving 11 bases between the germline ends. This sample is part of a study of shared clonotypes between healthy human individuals. About the study: CD8 memory received one plate per donor, CD8 naive two, CD4 memory three and CD4 naive three.

The sequencing input was naive CD4+ T cells from PBMCs. Described subset: CD45RA+ positively selected. The J gene is TRBJ2-2, the V gene TRBV19, with a tentative D call TRBD1 (6 bases). The receptor was derived from a man in his late teens or twenties in good health. Some clones in this sample may be carry-over from other donors' samples. For the CDR3, the DNA is TGTGCCAGTAGGCGAGCAGGGGCGAACACCGGGGAGCTGTTTTTT. This translates into CASRRAGANTGELFF.